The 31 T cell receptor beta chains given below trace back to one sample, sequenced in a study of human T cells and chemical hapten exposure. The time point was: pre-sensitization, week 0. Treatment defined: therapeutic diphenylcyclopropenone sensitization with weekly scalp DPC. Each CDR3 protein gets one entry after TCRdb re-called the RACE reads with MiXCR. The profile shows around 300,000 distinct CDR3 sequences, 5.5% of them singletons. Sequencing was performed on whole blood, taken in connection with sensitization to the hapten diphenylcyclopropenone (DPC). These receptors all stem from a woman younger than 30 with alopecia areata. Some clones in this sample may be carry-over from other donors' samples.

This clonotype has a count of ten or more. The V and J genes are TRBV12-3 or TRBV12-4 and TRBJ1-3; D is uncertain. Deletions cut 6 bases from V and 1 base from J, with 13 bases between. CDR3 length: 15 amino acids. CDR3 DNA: TGTGCCAGCAGCCCAAACGTGGGGTCTGGAAACACCATATATTTT. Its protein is CASSPNVGSGNTIYF.

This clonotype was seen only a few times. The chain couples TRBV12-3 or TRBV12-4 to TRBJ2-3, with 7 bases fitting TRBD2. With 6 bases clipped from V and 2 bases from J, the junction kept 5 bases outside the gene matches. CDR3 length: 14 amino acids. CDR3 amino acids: CASSPGLLTDTQYF. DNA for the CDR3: TGTGCCAGCAGCCCGGGACTACTCACAGATACGCAGTATTTT.

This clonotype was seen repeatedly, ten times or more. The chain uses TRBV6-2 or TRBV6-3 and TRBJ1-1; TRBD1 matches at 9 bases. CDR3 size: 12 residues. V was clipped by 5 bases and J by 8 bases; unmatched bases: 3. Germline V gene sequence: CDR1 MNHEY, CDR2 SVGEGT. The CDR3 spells CASSGQGYEAFF. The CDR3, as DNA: TGTGCCAGCAGTGGACAGGGGTACGAAGCTTTCTTT.

The CDR3: CASSSTIAPQRGVYNEQFF. The CDR3, as DNA: TGTGCCAGCAGCTCCACGATAGCCCCTCAGCGGGGGGTTTACAATGAGCAGTTCTTC. V usage is TRBV7-9 and J usage is TRBJ2-1, with 9 bases fitting TRBD2. Trimming cost V 4 bases and J 4 bases; bases outside gene matches: 17. The CDR3 consists of 19 residues. Germline CDR1 SEHNR, CDR2 FQNEAQ (reference sequence).

The CDR3, as DNA: TGTGCCACCATCGGCTGGAGGATAGCAGATACGCAGTATTTT. Amino acid sequence: CATIGWRIADTQYF. This chain joins TRBV6-1 and TRBJ2-3; weak D call: TRBD2 (5 bases). Germline V gene lookup returns CDR1 MNHNS and CDR2 SASEGT. With 10 bases removed from V and 4 bases from J, the gap between germline ends came to 18 bases. The CDR3 has 14 amino acids.

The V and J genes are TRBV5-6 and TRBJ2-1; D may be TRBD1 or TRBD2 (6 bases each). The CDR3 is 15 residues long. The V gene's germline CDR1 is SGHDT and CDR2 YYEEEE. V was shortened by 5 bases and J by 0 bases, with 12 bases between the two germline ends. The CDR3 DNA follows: TGTGCCAGCAGAGGAGGGGGGAGCTCCTACAATGAGCAGTTCTTC. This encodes CASRGGGSSYNEQFF.

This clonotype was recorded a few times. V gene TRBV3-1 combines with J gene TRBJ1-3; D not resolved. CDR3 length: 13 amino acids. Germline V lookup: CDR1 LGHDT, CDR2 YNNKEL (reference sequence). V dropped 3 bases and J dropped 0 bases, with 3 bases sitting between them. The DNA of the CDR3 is TGTGCCAGCAGCCACAGCTCTGGAAACACCATATATTTT. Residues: CASSHSSGNTIYF.

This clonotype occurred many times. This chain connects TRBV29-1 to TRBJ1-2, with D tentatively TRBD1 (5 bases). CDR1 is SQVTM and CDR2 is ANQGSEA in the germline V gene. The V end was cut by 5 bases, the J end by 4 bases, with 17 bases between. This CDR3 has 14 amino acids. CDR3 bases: TGCAGCGTTCAAATCCCGACAGAGATCTATGGCTACACCTTC. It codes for CSVQIPTEIYGYTF.

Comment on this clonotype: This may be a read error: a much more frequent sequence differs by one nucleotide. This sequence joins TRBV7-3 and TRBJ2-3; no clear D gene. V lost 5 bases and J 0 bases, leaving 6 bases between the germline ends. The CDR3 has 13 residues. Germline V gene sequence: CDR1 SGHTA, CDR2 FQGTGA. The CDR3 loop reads CASSPHSTDTQYF. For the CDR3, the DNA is TGTGCCAGCAGCCCTCACAGCACAGATACGCAGTATTTT. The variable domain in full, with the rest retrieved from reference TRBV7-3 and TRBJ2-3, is GAGVSQTPSNKVTEKGKYVELRCDPISGHTALYWYRQSLGQGPEFLIYFQGTGAADDSGLPNDRFFAVRPEGSVSTLKIQRTERGDSAVYLCASSPHSTDTQYFGPGTRLTVL.

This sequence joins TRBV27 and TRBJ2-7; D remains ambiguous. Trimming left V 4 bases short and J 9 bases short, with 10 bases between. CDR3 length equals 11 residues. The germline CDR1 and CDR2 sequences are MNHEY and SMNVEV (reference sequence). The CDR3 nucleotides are TGTGCCAGCAGTTCCAGAATGGGGCAGTACTTC. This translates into CASSSRMGQYF.

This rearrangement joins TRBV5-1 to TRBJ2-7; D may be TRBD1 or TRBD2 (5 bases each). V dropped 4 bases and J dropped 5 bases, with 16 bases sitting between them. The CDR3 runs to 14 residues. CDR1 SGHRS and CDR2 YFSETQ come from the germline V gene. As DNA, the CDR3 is TGCGCCAGCAGCGAGGCCGGGACCATGCACGAGCAGTACTTC. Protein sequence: CASSEAGTMHEQYF.

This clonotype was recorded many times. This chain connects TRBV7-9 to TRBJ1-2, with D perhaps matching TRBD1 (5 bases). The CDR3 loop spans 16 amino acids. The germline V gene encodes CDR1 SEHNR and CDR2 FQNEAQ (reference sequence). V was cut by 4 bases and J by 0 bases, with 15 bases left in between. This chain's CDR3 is CASSSAWGSTNYGYTF. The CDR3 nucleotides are TGTGCCAGCAGCTCTGCCTGGGGCAGCACTAACTATGGCTACACCTTC.

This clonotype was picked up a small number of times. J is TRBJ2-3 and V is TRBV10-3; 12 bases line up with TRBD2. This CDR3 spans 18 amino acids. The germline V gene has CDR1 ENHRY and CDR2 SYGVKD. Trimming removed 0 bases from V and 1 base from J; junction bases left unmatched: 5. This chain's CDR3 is CAISESLAGGLGTDTQYF. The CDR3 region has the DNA TGTGCCATCAGTGAGTCTCTAGCGGGGGGGCTGGGCACAGATACGCAGTATTTT.

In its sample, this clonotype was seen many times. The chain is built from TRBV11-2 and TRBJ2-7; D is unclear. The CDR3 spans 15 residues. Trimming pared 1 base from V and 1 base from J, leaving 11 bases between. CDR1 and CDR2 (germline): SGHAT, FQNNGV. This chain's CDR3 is CASSLVAAESYEQYF. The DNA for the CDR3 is TGTGCCAGCAGCTTAGTGGCAGCCGAGTCCTACGAGCAGTACTTC.

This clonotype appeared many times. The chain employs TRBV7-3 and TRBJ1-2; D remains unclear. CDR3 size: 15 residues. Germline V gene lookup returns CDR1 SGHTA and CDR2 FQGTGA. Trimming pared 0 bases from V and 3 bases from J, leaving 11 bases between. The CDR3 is CASSLTGSSDYGYTF. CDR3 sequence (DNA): TGTGCCAGCAGCTTAACGGGCAGTTCGGACTATGGCTACACCTTC.

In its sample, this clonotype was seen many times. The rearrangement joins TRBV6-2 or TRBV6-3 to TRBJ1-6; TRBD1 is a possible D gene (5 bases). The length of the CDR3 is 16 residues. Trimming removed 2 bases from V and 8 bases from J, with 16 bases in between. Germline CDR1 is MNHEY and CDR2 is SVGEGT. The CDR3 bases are TGTGCCAGCAGTTACAGCAGGGCTCGTTACGATTCACCCCTCCACTTT. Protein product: CASSYSRARYDSPLHF.

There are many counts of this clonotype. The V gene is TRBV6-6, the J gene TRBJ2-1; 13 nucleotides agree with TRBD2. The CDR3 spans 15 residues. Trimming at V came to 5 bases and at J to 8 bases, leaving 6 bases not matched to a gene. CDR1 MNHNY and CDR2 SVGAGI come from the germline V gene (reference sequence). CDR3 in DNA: TGTGCCAGCAGTACTGGACTAGCGGGGGTATATGAGCAGTTCTTC. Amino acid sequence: CASSTGLAGVYEQFF.

CDR3 in DNA: TGTGCCAGCTCACCACCGAACAGGGAGGACGAGCAGTACTTC. Residues: CASSPPNREDEQYF. The chain recombines TRBV18 with TRBJ2-7, with D perhaps being TRBD1 or TRBD2 (6 bases each). Germline CDR1 and CDR2: KGHSH and LQKENI. The CDR3 sequence is 14 residues long. V was cut by 0 bases and J by 5 bases, with 11 bases left in between.

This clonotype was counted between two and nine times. The CDR3 loop reads CSVYWEGNEQFF. CDR3 nucleotides: TGCAGCGTTTACTGGGAGGGGAATGAGCAGTTCTTC. The V gene is TRBV29-1, the J gene TRBJ2-1; 7 bases fit TRBD2. CDR1 and CDR2 from the germline V gene are SQVTM and ANQGSEA. The CDR3 contains 12 residues. Losses at the gene ends were 5 bases for V and 7 bases for J; bases not matched to a gene: 5.

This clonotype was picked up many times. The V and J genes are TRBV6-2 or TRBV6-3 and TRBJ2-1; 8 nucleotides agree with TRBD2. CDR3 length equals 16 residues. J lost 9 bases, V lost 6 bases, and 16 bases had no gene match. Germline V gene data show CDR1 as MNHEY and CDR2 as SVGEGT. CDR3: CASSPRTLERGGEQFF. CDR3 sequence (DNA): TGTGCCAGCAGCCCCCGGACTCTCGAACGGGGGGGTGAGCAGTTCTTC.

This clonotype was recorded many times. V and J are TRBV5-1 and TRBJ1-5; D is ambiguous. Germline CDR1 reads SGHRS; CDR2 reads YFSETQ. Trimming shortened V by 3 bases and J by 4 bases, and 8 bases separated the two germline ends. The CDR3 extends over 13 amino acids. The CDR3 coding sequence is TGCGCCAGCAGCTCCAATCCTAATCAGCCCCAGCATTTT. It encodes CASSSNPNQPQHF.

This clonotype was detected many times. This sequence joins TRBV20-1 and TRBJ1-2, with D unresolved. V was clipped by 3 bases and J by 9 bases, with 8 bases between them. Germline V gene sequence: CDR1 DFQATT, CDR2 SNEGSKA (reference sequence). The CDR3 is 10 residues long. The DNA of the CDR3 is TGCAGTGCTAGCGGTGGCCGCTACACCTTC. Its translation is CSASGGRYTF.

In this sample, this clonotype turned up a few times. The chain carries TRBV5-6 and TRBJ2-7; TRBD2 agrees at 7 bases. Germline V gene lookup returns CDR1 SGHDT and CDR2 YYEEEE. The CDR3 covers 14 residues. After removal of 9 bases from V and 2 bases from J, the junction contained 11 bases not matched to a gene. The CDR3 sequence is CATSYGEGPYEQYF. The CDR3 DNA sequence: TGTGCCACCTCATACGGGGAGGGGCCCTACGAGCAGTACTTC. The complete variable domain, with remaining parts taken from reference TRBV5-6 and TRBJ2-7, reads DAGVTQSPTHLIKTRGQQVTLRCSPKSGHDTVSWYQQALGQGPQFIFQYYEEEERQRGNFPDRFSGHQFPNYSSELNVNALLLGDSALYLCATSYGEGPYEQYFGPGTRLTVT.

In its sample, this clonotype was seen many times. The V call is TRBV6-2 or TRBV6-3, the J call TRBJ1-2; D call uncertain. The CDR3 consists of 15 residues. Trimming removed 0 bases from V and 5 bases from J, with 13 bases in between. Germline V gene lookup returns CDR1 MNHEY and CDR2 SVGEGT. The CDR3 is CASSYSRASPYGYTF. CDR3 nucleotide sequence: TGTGCCAGCAGTTACTCGAGGGCTTCACCGTATGGCTACACCTTC.

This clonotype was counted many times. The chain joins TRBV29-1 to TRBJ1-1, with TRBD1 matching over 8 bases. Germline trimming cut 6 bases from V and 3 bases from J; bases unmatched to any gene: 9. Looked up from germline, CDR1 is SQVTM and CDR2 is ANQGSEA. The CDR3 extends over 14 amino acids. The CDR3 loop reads CSVLDREGDTEAFF. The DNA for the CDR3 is TGCAGCGTGTTGGACAGGGAGGGGGACACTGAAGCTTTCTTT.

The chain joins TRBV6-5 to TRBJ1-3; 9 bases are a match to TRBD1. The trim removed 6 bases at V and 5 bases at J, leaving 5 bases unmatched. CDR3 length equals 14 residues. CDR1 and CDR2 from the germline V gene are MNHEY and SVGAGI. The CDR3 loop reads CASRPQGARNTIYF. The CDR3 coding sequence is TGTGCCAGCAGACCACAGGGGGCGAGAAACACCATATATTTT.

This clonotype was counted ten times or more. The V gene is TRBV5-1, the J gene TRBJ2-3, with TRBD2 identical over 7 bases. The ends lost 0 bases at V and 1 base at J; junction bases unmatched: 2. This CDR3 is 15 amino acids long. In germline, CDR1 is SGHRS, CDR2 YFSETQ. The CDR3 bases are TGCGCCAGCAGCTTGGCAAGCGGGGGCACAGATACGCAGTATTTT. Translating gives CASSLASGGTDTQYF.

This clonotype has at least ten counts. The CDR3 here is CASSLDRVAYEQYF. CDR3 DNA sequence: TGCGCCAGCAGCTTGGACAGGGTAGCCTACGAGCAGTACTTC. The chain has TRBV5-1 and TRBJ2-7; D is perhaps TRBD1 (6 bases). The germline V gene encodes CDR1 SGHRS and CDR2 YFSETQ. Trimming pared 0 bases from V and 2 bases from J, leaving 9 bases between. This CDR3 region has 14 residues.

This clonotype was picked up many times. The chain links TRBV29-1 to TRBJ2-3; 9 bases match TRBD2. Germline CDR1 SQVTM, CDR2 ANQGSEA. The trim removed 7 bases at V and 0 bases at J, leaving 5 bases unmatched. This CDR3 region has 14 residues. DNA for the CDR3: TGCAGCGGAAGACTAGCGGTTAGCACAGATACGCAGTATTTT. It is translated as CSGRLAVSTDTQYF.

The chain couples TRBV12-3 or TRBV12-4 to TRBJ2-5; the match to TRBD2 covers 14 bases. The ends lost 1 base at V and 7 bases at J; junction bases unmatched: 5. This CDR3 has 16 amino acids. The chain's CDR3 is CASSLVTSGGAGTQYF. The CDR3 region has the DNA TGTGCCAGCAGTTTAGTGACTAGCGGGGGGGCCGGGACCCAGTACTTC.

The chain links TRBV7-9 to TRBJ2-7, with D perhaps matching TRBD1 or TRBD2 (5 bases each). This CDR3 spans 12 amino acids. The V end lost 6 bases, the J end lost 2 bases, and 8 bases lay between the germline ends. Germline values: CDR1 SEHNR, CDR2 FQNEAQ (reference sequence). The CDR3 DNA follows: TGTGCCAGCAGTATGGGGGCCTACGAGCAGTACTTC. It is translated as CASSMGAYEQYF.